This TCR beta chain was retrieved from a study of Graves' ophthalmopathy and Graves' hyperthyroidism. A 10 ml volume of fresh peripheral blood provided the PBMCs. This clonotype was counted once. The antigen is not known. This CDR3 has 19 residues. Germline V gives CDR1 SGHVS, CDR2 FQNEAQ. The junction had 19 bases not matched to a gene; V was cut back by 2 bases and J by 4 bases. Amplification of TCR beta CDR3 regions used RNA transcripts. First-round RT-PCR relied on HTBI primers, and a second-round multiplex PCR came next. TCRdb passed the multiplex PCR reads through MiXCR, listing each CDR3 protein once. The sample lists some 750,000 distinct CDR3 sequences; around 40% were seen once. Study-wide results and limits: Blood samples also showed most expanded thyroid clonotypes exceeding 0.001 frequency.

The chain is built from TRBV7-8 and TRBJ2-5, with 7 nucleotides matching TRBD1. This receptor was identified in an adult man with Graves' ophthalmopathy. The specimen sequenced was peripheral blood. The CDR3 protein is CASSLTSQGQIPIGETQYF. The CDR3 bases are TGTGCCAGCAGCTTAACGTCTCAGGGACAGATTCCAATAGGAGAGACCCAGTACTTC.